This T cell receptor beta chain originates from a study of CD8+CD57+ T cells in acquired aplastic anemia (dated by TCRdb to the late 2010s). Concerning the study at large: Extracted DNA from sorted CD4+ and CD8+ cells averaged approximately 3 ug, ranging from roughly 0.2 to 30 ug. CD8+CD57+ expansion was defined as frequency above the mean frequency observed in healthy subjects. Study-level results and caveats: Roughly 30 CD8+ CDR3 sequences were found to be shared between patients and controls, but these sequences appeared to be highly expressed in patients and within the immunodominant clones of the patients. Patients and healthy controls showed no significant difference in CD8+ Simpson's diversity (P=0.060).

A note on this clonotype: Its antigen specificity is not known. Base qualities are not recorded, but no much larger clone differs from it by a single base.

Genomic DNA was used as template for profiling of TCR beta VDJ combinations and CDR3 sequences. TCR repertoire sequencing was run on an Illumina HiSeq 2000. The original pipeline was this. TRBV/TRBJ rearrangement plots, CDR3 size and DJ length profiles, and Simpson's diversity index were used to evaluate the repertoires. The most abundant DNA sequence in the deep sequencing data was defined as the immunodominant clone. CDR3 amino acid sequences were checked for sharing across subjects and were also compared against the VDJdb database and published repertoires. TCRdb applied fastp at Q25 and MiXCR to the public reads, then kept only in-frame beta chains. Merged by CDR3 protein, the rows form single entries marked with the most common genes and DNA. TCRdb, not the original authors, processed these V and J calls. This sample comprises roughly 290,000 distinct CDR3 sequences, approximately 57% of them detected only once. The biggest ten clones account for roughly 1.3% of the sample.

Per the germline V gene, SNHLY is the CDR1 and FYNNEI is the CDR2. V lost 8 bases and J lost 6 bases, and the count of bases not matched to a germline gene is 9. Measured from the cysteine to the phenylalanine, the CDR3 is 13 residues long. Only the CDR3 DNA stays, 39 bases, in frame from base 1. The patients picked for sequencing were ones in whom flow cytometry had shown an expansion of CD8+CD57+ cells. Every patient had a diagnosis of severe acquired aplastic anemia based on International Study of Aplastic Anemia and Agranulocytosis and Camitta criteria. No therapy had been received by the patients at the time of blood sampling. TCR repertoires of sorted CD4+ and CD8+ blood T cells from severe aplastic anemia patients and healthy subjects were deep-sequenced in the study. Patients were enrolled under clinicaltrials.gov protocols 00001620, 01623167, 00001397, 00071045, 00081523 and 00961064 in the USA. Ficoll-Paque density gradient centrifugation was used to isolate peripheral blood mononuclear cells. Before DNA extraction, CD4+ and CD8+ T cells were sorted by FACS or by magnetic beads.

Recombination linked TRBV2 to TRBJ2-7; 8 junctional bases match TRBD2. Specimen: sorted CD4+, CD8+, or CD8+CD57+ T cells (not recorded which) from PBMCs. This clonotype was sampled from a human donor with aplastic anemia. The encoded CDR3 is CASLAGLAFEQYF. The DNA is as follows: TGTGCCAGCCTGGCTGGACTAGCCTTCGAGCAGTACTTC.